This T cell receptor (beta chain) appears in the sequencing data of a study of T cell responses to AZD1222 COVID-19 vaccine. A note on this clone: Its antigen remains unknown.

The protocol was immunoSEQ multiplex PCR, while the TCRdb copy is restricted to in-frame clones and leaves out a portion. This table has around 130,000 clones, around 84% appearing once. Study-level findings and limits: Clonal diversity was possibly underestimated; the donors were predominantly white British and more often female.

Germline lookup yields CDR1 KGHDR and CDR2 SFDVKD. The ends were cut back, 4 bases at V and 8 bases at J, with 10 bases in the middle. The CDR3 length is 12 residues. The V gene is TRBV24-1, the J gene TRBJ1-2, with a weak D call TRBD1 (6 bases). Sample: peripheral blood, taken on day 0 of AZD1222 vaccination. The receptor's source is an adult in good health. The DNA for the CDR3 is TGTGCCACCAGTGACTACAGGGAAGGCTACACCTTC. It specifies CATSDYREGYTF.